Reported below is one TCR beta chain. The antigen it binds to is not known. No much larger clone exists at a distance of one base, and base qualities are not known. Reads for this sample came from an Illumina HiSeq 2500. Quantitative 5'-RACE with molecular barcodes was the method used to prepare the TCR beta libraries. As for the original processing: A new computational method based on a probabilistic model of VDJ rearrangement was used to identify disease-linked TCR variants. TCRdb handled the public reads itself, with Q25 trimming in fastp and clone calling in MiXCR, and kept productive beta chains. CDR3 protein duplicates are merged, each entry listing the most common genes and DNA. TCRdb, rather than the study authors, made the V and J calls. This sample gives 130,000 or so distinct CDR3 sequences in total; 7% of them show up just once. Approximately 12% of the sample is in the top ten clones. Per the germline V gene, SGHRS is the CDR1 and YFSETQ is the CDR2. Relative to germline, V is missing 10 bases and J is missing 6 bases, with 11 bases of the junction outside any gene match. The CDR3, cysteine through phenylalanine, is 14 amino acids long. Only the CDR3 part of the read is kept: 42 bases, read in frame from the first base.

This entry is derived from a study of CD8 T cells in ankylosing spondylitis (dated by TCRdb to about 2017). Study-wide context: The study set out to find disease-linked TCR variants by profiling T cell receptor beta repertoires in ankylosing spondylitis patients and healthy donors. In total, the full study cohort was made up of roughly 110 healthy donors and roughly 27 ankylosing spondylitis patients. Peripheral blood was sampled, and synovial fluid was additionally collected from ankylosing spondylitis patients. General conclusions and limits of the study: A TCR beta motif of 7 or 8 highly homologous amino acid variants appeared characteristic of blood from ankylosing spondylitis patients. Some motif variants were previously reported in synovial fluid and blood of reactive arthritis patients, suggesting common disease-initiation mechanisms. In peripheral blood, the disease-linked clones were found at relatively low frequencies and had a CD8+ phenotype. According to the report, matched synovial fluid samples from ankylosing spondylitis patients were significantly enriched for the disease-linked clones.

This TCR was recovered from a male donor with ankylosing spondylitis or in good health (not recorded which). The sequencing sample was made of blood, either unsorted or a sorted T cell fraction (not recorded which). Rearrangement joined TRBV5-1 to TRBJ2-1; TRBD1 matches 9 bases in the middle. The DNA sequence is given as TGCGCCTCATGTACAGGGGGCGCTGGCAATGAGCAGTTCTTC. This encodes CASCTGGAGNEQFF. Extended through the reference TRBV5-1 and TRBJ2-1 proteins, this CDR3 yields the full variable domain: KAGVTQTPRYLIKTRGQQVTLSCSPISGHRSVSWYQQTPGQGLQFLFEYFSETQRNKGNFPGRFSGRQFSNSRSEMNVSTLELGDSALYLCASCTGGAGNEQFFGPGTRLTVL.